Included here is one T cell receptor (beta chain) sequence, with context. This sample was included in a study of technical replicates of blood from a handful of donors. Clones were sequenced by immunoSEQ multiplex PCR, and TCRdb holds only the in-frame ones, with some missing. This sample has approximately 70,000 clones, with nearly 98% found just once. Germline loops: CDR1 GTSNPN, CDR2 SVGIG (reference sequence). V was clipped by 0 bases and J by 4 bases, with 8 bases between them. The CDR3 runs 13 residues. This receptor was obtained from a human donor in good health. V usage is TRBV30 and J usage is TRBJ2-3; no reliable D call. The sample consisted of T cells isolated from PBMCs. CDR3 protein: CAWSVYTSDTQYF. The CDR3 nucleotides are TGTGCCTGGAGTGTATACACGTCAGATACGCAGTATTTT.